Listed here is a single TCR beta chain. It has no known antigen specificity. The sample holds no much larger clone one base away, and base qualities are not on file. The time point label of this sample denotes: baseline before first vaccination. Vaccinee samples were obtained from the UK trials COV001 and COV002, which included a single-blind randomized controlled phase 2/3 trial of AZD1222 (ChAdOx1 nCoV-19) in healthy adults. Trial participant PBMC samples were collected at day 0 and day 28 after the second dose for TCRbeta chain sequencing. The sample belongs to a study of T cell responses to AZD1222 COVID-19 vaccine (dated by TCRdb to about 2021). With respect to the entire study: AZD1222 recipients whose second dose came at about 4 weeks and those whose second dose came at about 12 weeks were combined into one group, since spike-specific TCR depth and breadth did not differ between the two schedules. A total of about 230 trial participants underwent TCR sequencing, of whom around 200 received two doses of AZD1222 and some 26 received two doses of the MenACWY control vaccine. Trial participants were enrolled into age subgroups of 18-55, 56-69 and 70-plus years, which contained about 150, 27 and 61 TCR-sequenced participants, respectively.

The CDR3 regions of human TCRbeta chains were subjected to immunosequencing. Under the source paper's analysis protocol: Repertoire TCRs were matched against a reference library of SARS-CoV-2-specific TCRs generated with the MIRA antigen-specificity platform. Breadth meant the fraction of unique TCRs that were SARS-CoV-2-associated, whereas depth meant the fraction of total T cells that were SARS-CoV-2-associated. Using the MIRA data, each spike-specific TCR was assigned both to the spike region to which the TCR was reactive and to a CD4 or CD8 class. Log10-transformed breadth and depth values were compared by one-way ANOVA with Sidak's multiple comparisons tests. TCRdb re-hosts the immuneACCESS table, in-frame sequences only. Its copies lack some clones; in the studies checked, an unresolved V gene accounts for under half of them, and the cause for the rest is not known. That table is the source of V, J and clone size, and D and trimming were worked out from the DNA. Counted in this sample were roughly 120,000 clones; roughly four fifths of them appeared once. Around 4.6% of the sample goes to the ten largest clones.

On the study overall, not on this receptor specifically: Conclusions about previously exposed vaccinees are limited because only six or seven AZD1222 recipients were SARS-CoV-2 seropositive at baseline. The 56-69-year group was small, and its depth increase did not reach significance, likely because of low power. Participants were mostly white British and included more females than males, and it was suggested by the authors that clonal diversity may have been underestimated. Because no day 14 peak-response samples were available, repertoires were characterized only after the peak T cell response. Spike-specific TCR breadth and depth rose significantly after two AZD1222 doses compared with day 0 and with MenACWY recipients. The vaccine-associated CD4 TCRs covered the entire spike protein, and the dominant responses fell in regions 160-218 and 743-854. Nearly half of unique spike-specific TCRs reportedly recognized epitopes outside regions mutated in the B.1.351 and B.1.1.7 variants.

The input for sequencing was peripheral blood, taken on day 0 of AZD1222 vaccination. This receptor was obtained from an adult in good health.

The nucleotides read TGTGCCAGCAGCTTAGGAACAGGGATTGATTCACCCCTCCACTTT. It specifies CASSLGTGIDSPLHF. The V gene is TRBV7-2 and the J gene is TRBJ1-6; TRBD1 is possibly the D segment (6 matching bases). Cut back by 1 base and 8 bases, the V and J ends lie 12 bases apart. Based on the germline V gene, the CDR1 and CDR2 sequences are SGHTA and FQGNSA. The CDR3 covers 15 residues, taking in both the cysteine and the phenylalanine. Only the CDR3 part of the read is kept: 45 bases, read in frame from the first base.